This is a list of T cell receptor beta chains from one sample in a study of T cell responses to AZD1222 COVID-19 vaccine. Only in-frame clones appear in the TCRdb table, and some are missing; sequencing was by immunoSEQ multiplex PCR. The sample has about 190,000 clones; 94% are singletons. Specimen: peripheral blood, collected on day 0 of AZD1222 vaccination. These receptors were obtained from an adult in good health. CDR3s include the opening cysteine and the closing phenylalanine or tryptophan. A D gene is named only where the DNA matches it firmly. Some rows mark clone size as missing; the rest say once, few, many or name a class of expanded clone.

j_call | clone_size | cdr3_length | d_call | v_call | cdr3_nt | cdr3_aa
TRBJ2-2 | NA | 17 | NA | TRBV30 | TGTGCCTGGAGTGTAAGGCAGAGCTTAAGAGTGACCGGGGAGCTGTTTTTT | CAWSVRQSLRVTGELFF
TRBJ1-1 | NA | 17 | TRBD1 | TRBV18 | TGTGCCAGCTCACCAACCGGACAGGGTACGATGAACACTGAAGCTTTCTTT | CASSPTGQGTMNTEAFF
TRBJ1-1 | NA | 13 | TRBD1 | TRBV18 | TGTGCCAGCTCACCACGGGACAGAGTTGAAGCTTTCTTT | CASSPRDRVEAFF
TRBJ1-2 | NA | 17 | NA | TRBV5-1 | TGCGCCAGCAGCTTGGCCCCTCGGGGGGCGCGAGGCTATGGCTACACCTTC | CASSLAPRGARGYGYTF
TRBJ2-3 | NA | 16 | NA | TRBV6-1 | TGTGCCAGCAGTGACCTACCAGTCCCCTTCACAGATACGCAGTATTTT | CASSDLPVPFTDTQYF
TRBJ2-7 | NA | 15 | NA | TRBV11-2 | TGTGCCAGCAGCTTAGACGGGACGGGGCGGAGAGAGCAGTACTTC | CASSLDGTGRREQYF
TRBJ1-2 | NA | 13 | NA | TRBV29-1 | TGCAGCGCTGCCTCACTCGAAGGGTATGGCTACACCTTC | CSAASLEGYGYTF
TRBJ2-1 | NA | 13 | TRBD2 | TRBV4-3 | TGCGCCAGCAGCCAACGACTAGCCTATGAGCAGTTCTTC | CASSQRLAYEQFF
TRBJ2-3 | NA | 15 | NA | TRBV2 | TGTGCCAGCAGTTTAGACAGGTCTCGCACAGATACGCAGTATTTT | CASSLDRSRTDTQYF
TRBJ1-4 | NA | 12 | NA | TRBV3-1/TRBV3-2 | TGTGCCGCTGGAGGGGTGGAGGAAAAACTGTTTTTT | CAAGGVEEKLFF
TRBJ2-5 | NA | 15 | NA | TRBV7-9 | TGTGCCAGCAGTTACCTAGACCGCTTCCAAGAGACCCAGTACTTC | CASSYLDRFQETQYF
TRBJ1-1 | NA | 14 | NA | TRBV7-9 | TGTGCCAGCAGCTTAGACAGGGAAGTCACTGAAGCTTTCTTT | CASSLDREVTEAFF
TRBJ1-5 | NA | 14 | NA | TRBV20-1 | TGCAGTGCTAGTTATCGACAGAGCAATCAGCCCCAGCATTTT | CSASYRQSNQPQHF
TRBJ1-6 | few | 14 | NA | TRBV18 | TGTGCCAGCTCACCAGCGGACTATAATTCACCCCTCCACTTT | CASSPADYNSPLHF
TRBJ2-5 | NA | 14 | TRBD2 | TRBV3-1/TRBV3-2 | TGTGCCAGCAGCCAGACTAGCGGGACCGGGACCCAGTACTTC | CASSQTSGTGTQYF
TRBJ1-4 | few | 17 | NA | TRBV25-1 | TGTGCCAGCAGTCCTCCATTTACCGGACTCTTTCCTGGGGAACTGTTTTTT | CASSPPFTGLFPGELFF